The rows below give T cell receptor beta chains drawn from one sample of a study of blood T cell repertoires in COVID-19. The table came from immunoSEQ multiplex PCR; TCRdb's copy has only in-frame clones and leaves some out. The table records 100,000 or so clones, around 85% of them present only once. Sequencing was performed on PBMCs or T cells enriched from blood (not recorded which). These receptors all stem from a woman aged 45-65 years who had recovered from COVID-19. CDR3s include the opening cysteine and the closing phenylalanine or tryptophan. A D gene is named only where the DNA matches it firmly. Clone size appears in some rows only: once, few, many, or a class for an expanded clone.

V gene: TRBV19; J gene: TRBJ2-7; clone size: -; D gene: TRBD2; CDR3 protein: CASSIEPGGEQYF; CDR3 DNA: TGTGCCAGTAGTATAGAACCGGGGGGCGAGCAGTACTTC
V gene: TRBV7-8; J gene: TRBJ1-2; clone size: -; D gene: -; CDR3 protein: CASSRSYNTGSQNGYTF; CDR3 DNA: TGTGCCAGCAGCCGTTCTTATAACACAGGCTCTCAGAACGGCTACACCTTC
V gene: TRBV7-9; J gene: TRBJ1-1; clone size: -; D gene: -; CDR3 protein: CASSKGQNTEAFF; CDR3 DNA: TGTGCCAGCAGCAAGGGACAGAACACTGAAGCTTTCTTT
V gene: TRBV10-3; J gene: TRBJ1-5; clone size: -; D gene: -; CDR3 protein: CAISEWSGNQPQHF; CDR3 DNA: TGTGCCATCAGTGAGTGGTCAGGCAATCAGCCCCAGCATTTT
V gene: TRBV19; J gene: TRBJ2-4; clone size: few; D gene: -; CDR3 protein: CASSIDRSGTAKNIQYF; CDR3 DNA: TGTGCCAGTAGTATAGATCGGTCAGGTACAGCCAAAAACATTCAGTACTTC
V gene: TRBV12-5; J gene: TRBJ1-1; clone size: -; D gene: TRBD1; CDR3 protein: CASGLMTGNRNTEAFF; CDR3 DNA: TGTGCTAGTGGTCTCATGACAGGGAACAGGAACACTGAAGCTTTCTTT
V gene: TRBV3-1/TRBV3-2; J gene: TRBJ2-5; clone size: -; D gene: -; CDR3 protein: CASSQGRETQYF; CDR3 DNA: TGTGCCAGCAGCCAAGGCCGGGAGACCCAGTACTTC
V gene: TRBV29-1; J gene: TRBJ1-1; clone size: -; D gene: -; CDR3 protein: CSVNQNTEAFF; CDR3 DNA: TGCAGCGTCAATCAGAACACTGAAGCTTTCTTT
V gene: TRBV30; J gene: TRBJ2-7; clone size: once; D gene: TRBD2; CDR3 protein: CAWERMGLAGASYEQYF; CDR3 DNA: TGTGCCTGGGAGCGAATGGGACTAGCGGGAGCCTCCTACGAGCAGTACTTC
V gene: TRBV27; J gene: TRBJ2-3; clone size: -; D gene: -; CDR3 protein: CASSLTGNTDTQYF; CDR3 DNA: TGTGCCAGCAGTTTAACCGGGAATACAGATACGCAGTATTTT
V gene: TRBV7-3; J gene: TRBJ1-6; clone size: few; D gene: -; CDR3 protein: CASSLSGPGEYSPLHF; CDR3 DNA: TGTGCCAGCAGCTTAAGTGGTCCAGGGGAATATTCACCCCTCCACTTT
V gene: TRBV7-3; J gene: TRBJ2-1; clone size: -; D gene: -; CDR3 protein: CASSLDTYNEQFF; CDR3 DNA: TGTGCCAGCAGCCTGGACACCTACAATGAGCAGTTCTTC
V gene: TRBV7-8; J gene: TRBJ2-7; clone size: -; D gene: TRBD1; CDR3 protein: CASSQITGGEQYF; CDR3 DNA: TGTGCCAGCAGCCAAATTACAGGGGGCGAGCAGTACTTC
V gene: TRBV14; J gene: TRBJ2-6; clone size: -; D gene: -; CDR3 protein: CASSQGSRTGANVLTF; CDR3 DNA: TGTGCCAGCAGCCAAGGGTCGAGGACTGGGGCCAACGTCCTGACTTTC
V gene: TRBV18; J gene: TRBJ1-1; clone size: -; D gene: -; CDR3 protein: CASSLPPGAATEAFF; CDR3 DNA: TGTGCCAGCTCATTACCCCCAGGGGCGGCCACTGAAGCTTTCTTT
V gene: TRBV30; J gene: TRBJ2-1; clone size: -; D gene: -; CDR3 protein: CAWSTGITNNEQFF; CDR3 DNA: TGTGCCTGGAGTACAGGGATTACTAACAATGAGCAGTTCTTC
V gene: TRBV28; J gene: TRBJ2-7; clone size: -; D gene: TRBD2; CDR3 protein: CASRRGAGEDYEQYF; CDR3 DNA: TGTGCCAGCAGACGCGGAGCGGGGGAAGACTACGAGCAGTACTTC
V gene: TRBV10-2; J gene: TRBJ2-5; clone size: once; D gene: -; CDR3 protein: CASSGASKETQYF; CDR3 DNA: TGCGCCAGCAGTGGGGCCAGCAAAGAGACCCAGTACTTC
V gene: TRBV2; J gene: TRBJ2-3; clone size: -; D gene: TRBD1; CDR3 protein: CASGGQDTDTQYF; CDR3 DNA: TGTGCCAGCGGGGGACAGGATACAGATACGCAGTATTTT
V gene: TRBV5-1; J gene: TRBJ1-2; clone size: -; D gene: -; CDR3 protein: CASSLAGEVGYTF; CDR3 DNA: TGCGCCAGCAGCTTGGCCGGGGAAGTTGGCTACACCTTC
V gene: TRBV29-1; J gene: TRBJ2-7; clone size: -; D gene: TRBD1; CDR3 protein: CSVEAGTGSYEQYF; CDR3 DNA: TGCAGCGTTGAAGCCGGGACAGGGTCCTACGAGCAGTACTTC
V gene: TRBV5-4; J gene: TRBJ1-6; clone size: -; D gene: TRBD1; CDR3 protein: CASSLGGTGINSPLHF; CDR3 DNA: TGTGCCAGCAGCTTGGGCGGGACAGGGATTAATTCACCCCTCCACTTT
V gene: TRBV2; J gene: TRBJ2-2; clone size: -; D gene: -; CDR3 protein: CASSEVGTKIGELFF; CDR3 DNA: TGTGCCAGCAGTGAAGTAGGGACAAAAATCGGGGAGCTGTTTTTT
V gene: TRBV9; J gene: TRBJ1-3; clone size: -; D gene: -; CDR3 protein: CASSVSNSLGNTIYF; CDR3 DNA: TGTGCCAGCAGCGTAAGCAACAGCCTCGGAAACACCATATATTTT
V gene: TRBV19; J gene: TRBJ1-1; clone size: -; D gene: -; CDR3 protein: CASSTNSAGRTEAFF; CDR3 DNA: TGTGCCAGTAGTACCAACAGTGCGGGAAGGACTGAAGCTTTCTTT
V gene: TRBV6-5; J gene: TRBJ2-4; clone size: -; D gene: TRBD1; CDR3 protein: CASSSSRGLNIQYF; CDR3 DNA: TGTGCCAGCAGTTCAAGCAGGGGGCTGAACATTCAGTACTTC
V gene: TRBV6-5; J gene: TRBJ2-5; clone size: -; D gene: -; CDR3 protein: CASSREVETQYF; CDR3 DNA: TGTGCCAGCAGTAGGGAGGTCGAGACCCAGTACTTC
V gene: TRBV6-1; J gene: TRBJ1-5; clone size: -; D gene: -; CDR3 protein: CASSERGGQPQHF; CDR3 DNA: TGTGCCAGCAGTGAAAGGGGCGGACAGCCCCAGCATTTT
V gene: TRBV30; J gene: TRBJ1-1; clone size: -; D gene: -; CDR3 protein: CAWKTDRYTEAFF; CDR3 DNA: TGTGCCTGGAAGACAGACAGATACACTGAAGCTTTCTTT
V gene: TRBV7-9; J gene: TRBJ2-7; clone size: -; D gene: -; CDR3 protein: CASSKGGPDSNYEQYF; CDR3 DNA: TGTGCCAGCAGCAAAGGGGGGCCGGACAGTAACTACGAGCAGTACTTC
V gene: TRBV24-1; J gene: TRBJ2-1; clone size: -; D gene: TRBD1; CDR3 protein: CATSDLVYRDRGLVEQFF; CDR3 DNA: TGTGCCACCAGTGATTTGGTGTATAGGGACAGGGGGCTAGTTGAGCAGTTCTTC
V gene: TRBV27; J gene: TRBJ2-1; clone size: -; D gene: TRBD1; CDR3 protein: CASSNRQGRRNEQFF; CDR3 DNA: TGTGCCAGCAGTAATCGACAGGGGCGGAGAAATGAGCAGTTCTTC